This T cell receptor (beta chain) was identified in a study of T-cell memory formation after mild COVID-19. This clonotype was seen a handful of times. TCRdb re-derived calls from the 5' RACE reads in MiXCR, one entry per CDR3 protein. Of approximately 150,000 distinct CDR3 sequences listed, approximately 21% were seen once; the top ten hold approximately 2.3%. This sequence originates from an adult woman who had mild COVID-19 (a few samples of this study predate the infection). Cell type and time point are not known. Sequencing was done on a sample of PBMCs or a T cell subset sorted from them (not recorded which).

CDR3 sequence: CASSDSGTSGRGEQFF. In DNA, the CDR3 is TGTGCCAGCAGTGACTCCGGGACTAGCGGGAGGGGTGAGCAGTTCTTC. The rearrangement uses TRBV6-4 and TRBJ2-1, with TRBD2 identical over 16 bases. The junction had 2 bases not matched to a gene; V was cut back by 0 bases and J by 9 bases. Germline V lookup: CDR1 MRHNA, CDR2 SNTAGT. The CDR3 extends over 16 amino acids.